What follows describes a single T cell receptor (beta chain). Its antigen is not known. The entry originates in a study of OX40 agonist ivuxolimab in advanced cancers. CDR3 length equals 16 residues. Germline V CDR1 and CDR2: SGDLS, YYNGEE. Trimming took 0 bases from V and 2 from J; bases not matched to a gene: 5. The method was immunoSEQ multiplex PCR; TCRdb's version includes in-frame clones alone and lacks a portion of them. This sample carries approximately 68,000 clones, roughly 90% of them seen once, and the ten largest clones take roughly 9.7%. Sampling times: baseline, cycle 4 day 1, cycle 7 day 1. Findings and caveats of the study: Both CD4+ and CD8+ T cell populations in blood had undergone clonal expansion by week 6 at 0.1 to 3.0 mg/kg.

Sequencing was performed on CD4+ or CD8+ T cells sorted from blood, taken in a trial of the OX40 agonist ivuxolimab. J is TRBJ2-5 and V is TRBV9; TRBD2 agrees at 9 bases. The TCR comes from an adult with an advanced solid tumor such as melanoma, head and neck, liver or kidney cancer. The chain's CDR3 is CASSVAVAGEQETQYF. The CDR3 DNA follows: TGTGCCAGCAGCGTAGCTGTAGCGGGGGAGCAAGAGACCCAGTACTTC.